The T cell receptor beta chain under discussion was sequenced for a study of T cell repertoires in cytomegalovirus infection. This clonotype was counted a single time. The antigen is unknown. Study-level points and caveats: HLA-C-restricted CMV clonotypes gave the most frequent clonotype in two of eight donors.

J gave up 2 bases and V 3 bases, and 9 bases lay outside the gene matches. Per the germline V gene, CDR1 is SGHRS and CDR2 is YFSETQ. This CDR3 comprises 16 residues. One entry per CDR3 protein, called by TCRdb with MiXCR from the reads. Of about 570,000 distinct CDR3 sequences in the sample, roughly 43% are singletons; the top ten hold around 48%. V gene TRBV5-1 combines with J gene TRBJ2-5; 8 nucleotides agree with TRBD1. This clonotype was obtained from a human donor in good health (CMV status not recorded). Some clones in this sample may be carry-over from other donors' samples. The source was cultured PBMCs, collected from culture after CMV antigen stimulation. The CDR3 DNA is TGCGCCAGCAGCTATCAACAGGGGGGAAGGCAAGAGACCCAGTACTTC. Amino acid sequence: CASSYQQGGRQETQYF.